What follows is one T cell receptor beta chain and its context. The sample holds a few counts of this clone. Its specific antigen is unknown. Base qualities are not recorded, but no much larger clone differs from it by a single base. The entire isolated RNA was reverse transcribed using the High Capacity cDNA Reverse Transcription Kit, and thus expressed TCRB transcripts were sequenced. For stem cell-like memory T cell samples, survey-depth immunoSEQ sequencing was used, averaging around 910,000 total reads per sample. Sorted cells were lysed in RLT buffer, and RNA was extracted using DNase-treated RNeasy Micro or Mini kits according to cell number. To prevent cross-contamination, every cell subset was processed on its own, while patient and healthy donor samples were processed together. The immunoSEQ multiplex PCR was used to amplify TCRB sequences from cDNA, yielding 87-bp fragments that span the CDR3 region. Sequencing of the amplicons was done on the Illumina HiSeq platform. The authors processed their data as follows. Synthetic template baselines were used to correct PCR bias computationally, reads within Hamming distance 2 were collapsed together, and singletons that could not be merged were discarded. Reads were aligned to IMGT to assign V, D and J genes, CDR3 length, and insertions or deletions at six rearrangement sites. Within each subset, clonotype counts were normalized to sorted cell number, after which true diversity and Gini coefficients were computed with the tcR R package. The overlap coefficient, calculated on TCRB nucleotide sequences, was used to quantify repertoire sharing. The table was pulled from immuneACCESS by TCRdb, which kept in-frame rearrangements only. Such tables lose some clones; where checked, under half of the loss comes from unresolved V genes, and the rest has no known cause. V, J and clone size were drawn from that table, and D and trimming were deduced from the DNA. The sample table holds tens of thousands of clones, of which roughly 30% were seen once. Of the sample, 0.4% to 0.45% falls within the top ten clones.

Each donor gave one peripheral blood draw, about 110 mL on average, collected into heparinised tubes. Naive, central memory, regulatory and stem cell-like memory CD4+ T cells were sorted on a BD FACSAria II using a panel including CD45RO, CCR7, CD25, CD127, CD95 and CD27. All sorted populations exceeded 95% purity. PBMCs were isolated immediately by Lymphoprep density gradient centrifugation and stained directly without culture. So that batch effects would be minimized, each experiment stained and sorted samples in pairs, pairing one healthy donor with one patient. The source of the sample is a study of beta chain features in type 1 diabetes (dated by TCRdb to the late 2010s). Study-level background: Patients and healthy donors did not differ in mean age, gender distribution, total cell number or subset yield. A total of about 110,000,000 sorted cells were examined across all samples, and a strong correlation was observed between cell number per subset and RNA yield. The study compared the TCRB repertoires of sorted circulating CD4+ T cell subsets in recently diagnosed type 1 diabetes patients with those in matched healthy donors. Regulatory and stem cell-like memory subsets were obtained from only 8 patients and about eight healthy donors, while naive and central memory subsets were obtained from all 28 donors. What the work shows at the level of the full study, not this receptor alone: A moderate but significant shortening of TCRB CDR3 length was observed in type 1 diabetes patients in all four CD4+ subsets. Because cDNA rather than genomic DNA was sequenced, highly expressing activated cells could have been over-represented, although no difference in activation and CD3 levels was found between groups. At VDJ recombination sites, patients with type 1 diabetes made fewer insertions and deleted more nucleotides, a pattern implying thymic rearrangement abnormalities. Because the HLA sub-analyses included only small numbers of individuals, any influence of HLA type on TCRB rearrangement was left unresolved. The naive, central memory and regulatory TCRB repertoires appeared to resemble one another more closely among patients than among healthy donors. PCR may preferentially amplify shorter templates, but because patient and control samples were amplified and corrected together, any resulting skew would affect both groups equally.

The sequence was obtained from a young woman in good health. Sequencing was carried out using stem cell memory CD4+ T cells from blood. Explained via the paper, the cell subset or site label denotes: stem cell-like memory CD4+ T cells.

At the DNA level, the sequence is TGTGCCAGCAGCTTAGGGTACGGTGAGCAGTTCTTC. Its protein reads: CASSLGYGEQFF. This chain is built from TRBV7-6 and TRBJ2-1, with the D gene uncertain. Spanning cysteine to phenylalanine, the CDR3 consists of 12 amino acids. Only the CDR3 DNA is retained, 36 bases long and in frame from the first base. Looking up the germline V gene yields CDR1 SGHVS and CDR2 FNYEAQ. Trimming costs V 1 base and J 9 bases, and their ends lie 7 bases apart. With the portions outside the CDR3 filled from the reference TRBV7-6 and TRBJ2-1 genes, the complete variable region becomes GAGVSQSPRYKVTKRGQDVALRCDPISGHVSLYWYRQALGQGPEFLTYFNYEAQQDKSGLPNDRFSAERPEGSISTLTIQRTEQRDSAMYRCASSLGYGEQFFGPGTRLTVL.